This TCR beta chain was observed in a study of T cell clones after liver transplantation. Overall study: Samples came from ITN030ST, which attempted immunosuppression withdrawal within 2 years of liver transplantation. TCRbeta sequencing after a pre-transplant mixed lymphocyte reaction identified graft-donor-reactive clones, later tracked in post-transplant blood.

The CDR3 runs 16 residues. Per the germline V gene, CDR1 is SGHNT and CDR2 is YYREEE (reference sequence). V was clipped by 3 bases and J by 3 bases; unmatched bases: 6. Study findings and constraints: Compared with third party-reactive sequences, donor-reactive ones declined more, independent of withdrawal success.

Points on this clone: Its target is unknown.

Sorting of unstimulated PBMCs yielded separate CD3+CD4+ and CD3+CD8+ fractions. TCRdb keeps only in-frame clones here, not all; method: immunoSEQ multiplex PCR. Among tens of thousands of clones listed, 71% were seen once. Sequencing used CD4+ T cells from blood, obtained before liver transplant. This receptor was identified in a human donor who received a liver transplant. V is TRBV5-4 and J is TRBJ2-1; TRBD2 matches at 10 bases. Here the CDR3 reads CASSSDLAGGYNEQFF. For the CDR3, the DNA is TGTGCCAGCAGCTCTGACTTAGCGGGGGGCTACAATGAGCAGTTCTTC.